This T cell receptor (beta chain) emerged from a study of cytomegalovirus exposure and HLA in healthy donors. This clone was detected a few times. Primers for the PCR totalled 60 Vbeta and 13 Jbeta. Measured with immunoSEQ multiplex PCR; TCRdb has only the in-frame clones, and not every one. This sample has approximately 190,000 clones, with 84% found just once. CDR1 and CDR2 from the germline V gene are MDHEN and SYDVKM. The CDR3 totals 16 residues. V lost 6 bases, J lost 0 bases, and 17 bases lay in between. The chain has TRBV28 and TRBJ2-5, with a tentative D call TRBD1 (6 bases). The sequence came from a woman in her 50s in good health and CMV-seropositive. The sample was PBMCs. The CDR3 sequence is CASRTTGTTNQETQYF. The CDR3 nucleotides are TGTGCCAGCAGAACTACCGGGACAACAAACCAAGAGACCCAGTACTTC.